The 25 T cell receptor beta chains in this list originate from one sample, sequenced in a study of blood T cell repertoires in COVID-19. Profiling relied on immunoSEQ multiplex PCR, and the TCRdb table lists in-frame clones only, not all of them. The table includes under 300,000 clones, 80% to 95% detected once. Sequencing was done on a sample of peripheral blood. These receptors all stem from a man younger than 40 with COVID-19, enrolled during active disease.

In DNA form, the CDR3 reads TGTGCCAGCAGCCCCGGCCACCAGGGGGGAGAGCAGTACTTC. Its translation: CASSPGHQGGEQYF. The genes are TRBV27 and TRBJ2-7; possible D gene TRBD1, 7 bases. Trimming took 6 bases from V and 7 from J, leaving 19 bases between them. Germline loops: CDR1 MNHEY, CDR2 SMNVEV (reference sequence). This CDR3 is 14 amino acids long.

This chain connects TRBV2 to TRBJ1-2, with D uncertain. V was cut by 5 bases and J by 8 bases, with 21 bases left in between. The CDR3 is 15 amino acids. Germline assignment: CDR1 SNHLY and CDR2 FYNNEI. The CDR3: CASSLNRGSTWGYTF. The CDR3 bases are TGTGCCAGCAGTCTTAATCGGGGTTCAACGTGGGGCTACACCTTC.

The CDR3 sequence is CASSRAGYTEAFF. CDR3 sequence (DNA): TGTGCCAGCAGCCGGGCGGGATACACTGAAGCTTTCTTT. The rearrangement links TRBV3-1 (or the pseudogene TRBV3-2) to TRBJ1-1; D is uncertain. The CDR3 runs to 13 residues. V was pared by 4 bases and J by 3 bases, with 9 bases between. Germline V CDR1 and CDR2: LGHDT, YNNKEL (reference sequence).

This clone was found once. The CDR3 coding sequence is TGTGCCAGCAGCTTAGACAGGGGCTATAATTCACCCCTCCACTTT. Its translation is CASSLDRGYNSPLHF. The rearrangement uses TRBV11-2 and TRBJ1-6; TRBD1 is a possible D gene (6 bases). The CDR3 totals 15 residues. V lost 0 bases to trimming and J lost 3 bases, with 6 bases between them. Germline values: CDR1 SGHAT, CDR2 FQNNGV.

The chain couples TRBV11-2 to TRBJ2-7; D is perhaps TRBD2 (6 bases). Germline assignment: CDR1 SGHAT and CDR2 FQNNGV. V was shortened by 5 bases and J by 2 bases, with 13 bases between the two germline ends. CDR3 size: 14 residues. The CDR3 is CASSPGDGPYEQYF. The DNA of the CDR3 is TGTGCCAGCAGCCCGGGGGACGGACCCTACGAGCAGTACTTC.

The chain combines TRBV19 with TRBJ1-1; no clear D. Trimming took off 2 bases at V and 1 base at J, with 8 bases between the two ends. Looked up from germline, CDR1 is LNHDA and CDR2 is SQIVND (reference sequence). This CDR3 region has 14 residues. The CDR3 loop reads CASSITRGNTEAFF. The CDR3 bases are TGTGCCAGTAGTATAACTCGGGGGAACACTGAAGCTTTCTTT.

The chain links TRBV12-5 to TRBJ1-5; perhaps TRBD1 as D (5 bases). V lost 4 bases and J 2 bases, leaving 9 bases between the germline ends. CDR1 and CDR2 (germline): LGHNT, FRNRAP. The CDR3 has 14 amino acids. The CDR3 DNA follows: TGTGCTAGTGGTTCCGGGGGGGGCAATCAGCCCCAGCATTTT. Protein: CASGSGGGNQPQHF.

The V and J genes are TRBV9 and TRBJ1-6; TRBD1 is a possible D gene (6 bases). CDR1 is SGDLS and CDR2 is YYNGEE in the germline V gene. Trimming took 0 bases from V and 7 from J, leaving 8 bases between them. This CDR3 has 14 residues. The CDR3 reads CASSVEQGNSPLHF. The CDR3 coding sequence is TGTGCCAGCAGCGTAGAACAGGGCAATTCACCCCTCCACTTT.

V and J are TRBV5-1 and TRBJ1-4; 9 nucleotides line up with TRBD1. Germline CDR1 is SGHRS and CDR2 is YFSETQ. This CDR3 region has 13 residues. V was pared by 3 bases and J by 10 bases, with 4 bases of the junction left unmatched. Here the CDR3 reads CASSSGTGRKLFF. CDR3 DNA sequence: TGCGCCAGCAGCTCCGGGACAGGGCGAAAACTGTTTTTT. The variable domain in full, completed from reference TRBV5-1 and TRBJ1-4, reads KAGVTQTPRYLIKTRGQQVTLSCSPISGHRSVSWYQQTPGQGLQFLFEYFSETQRNKGNFPGRFSGRQFSNSRSEMNVSTLELGDSALYLCASSSGTGRKLFFGSGTQLSVL.

The chain combines TRBV6-5 with TRBJ2-1; TRBD2 matches at 10 bases. Trimming at V came to 6 bases and at J to 7 bases, leaving 9 bases not matched to a gene. This CDR3 region has 15 residues. Germline CDR1 MNHEY, CDR2 SVGAGI. Written as DNA, the CDR3 is TGTGCCAGCAGACACGAAGGGACTAGCGCTAATGAGCAGTTCTTC. Its translation: CASRHEGTSANEQFF.

This clone was observed a single time. This chain links TRBV7-9 with TRBJ2-7; 8 bases match TRBD1. With V trimmed by 3 bases and J by 3 bases, 1 base remained unmatched. Germline V gene data show CDR1 as SEHNR and CDR2 as FQNEAQ (reference sequence). This CDR3 spans 13 amino acids. The CDR3 coding sequence is TGTGCCAGCAGCTTCGGACAGGGCTACGAGCAGTACTTC. Translation gives CASSFGQGYEQYF.

For the CDR3, the DNA is TGTGCCAGTATTACACCAGGGGGAACGAACACTGAAGCTTTCTTT. The encoded protein is CASITPGGTNTEAFF. The V gene is TRBV19, the J gene TRBJ1-1; 7 bases fit TRBD1. The CDR3 is made up of 15 amino acids. V dropped 7 bases and J dropped 1; count of bases not matched to a gene: 9. Germline values: CDR1 LNHDA, CDR2 SQIVND (reference sequence).

Worth noting for this clone: The same CDR3 can be traced to other DNA sequences in this sample. V and J are TRBV3-1 (or the pseudogene TRBV3-2) and TRBJ1-5; D may be TRBD1 (5 bases). The germline V and J ends were trimmed by 3 bases and 7 bases, with 7 bases remaining between them. Germline V gene data show CDR1 as LGHDT and CDR2 as YNNKEL (reference sequence). The CDR3 is 12 amino acids. The CDR3 loop reads CASSQQGQPQHF. CDR3 nucleotide sequence: TGTGCCAGCAGCCAGCAGGGACAGCCCCAGCATTTT.

J is TRBJ1-2 and V is TRBV12-3 or TRBV12-4; 7 nucleotides agree with TRBD1. Trimming at V came to 6 bases and at J to 7 bases, leaving 8 bases not matched to a gene. The CDR3 totals 13 residues. CDR3 in DNA: TGTGCCAGCAGGCCCCAGACAGGGTCTGGCTACACCTTC. It translates to CASRPQTGSGYTF.

The chain joins TRBV29-1 to TRBJ1-2; 8 bases match TRBD1. This CDR3 comprises 16 residues. Trimming removed 6 bases from V and 3 bases from J; junction bases left unmatched: 15. Germline V gene lookup returns CDR1 SQVTM and CDR2 ANQGSEA. The DNA of the CDR3 is TGCAGCGTAGCCAGGGGAACAGGGGGTAATGACTATGGCTACACCTTC. Its translation is CSVARGTGGNDYGYTF. Filled out from reference TRBV29-1 and TRBJ1-2, the complete variable domain reads SAVISQKPSRDICQRGTSLTIQCQVDSQVTMMFWYRQQPGQSLTLIATANQGSEATYESGFVIDKFPISRPNLTFSTLTVSNMSPEDSSIYLCSVARGTGGNDYGYTFGSGTRLTVV.

The chain recombines TRBV6-1 with TRBJ2-7; TRBD1 matches 7 bases. Per germline, CDR1 MNHNS and CDR2 SASEGT. V shed 3 bases, J shed 2 bases, and the junction held 4 bases outside the gene matches. This CDR3 comprises 14 residues. CDR3 residues: CASSDRDSTYEQYF. In DNA form, the CDR3 reads TGTGCCAGCAGTGACCGGGACAGTACCTACGAGCAGTACTTC.

The gene calls are TRBV16 and TRBJ1-4; weak D call: TRBD1 (5 bases). The length of the CDR3 is 12 residues. Trimming took off 3 bases at V and 14 bases at J, with 13 bases between the two ends. Germline CDR1 reads KGHSY; CDR2 reads FQNENV. Here the CDR3 DNA reads TGTGCCAGCAGCCACTCCACAGGTGGGCTGTTTTTT. Its translation is CASSHSTGGLFF.

V and J are TRBV4-1 and TRBJ1-2, with 7 bases fitting TRBD1. The germline gives CDR1 MGHRA, CDR2 YSYEKL. The CDR3 has 15 residues. With 4 bases clipped from V and 2 bases from J, the junction kept 7 bases outside the gene matches. In DNA, the CDR3 is TGCGCCAGCAGCCCCAGACAGGGCAAAAACTATGGCTACACCTTC. Amino acid sequence: CASSPRQGKNYGYTF.

This clone appeared a single time. The chain combines TRBV15 with TRBJ2-3, with TRBD2 matching 8 bases. The CDR3 runs to 15 residues. Germline V gene lookup returns CDR1 LNHNV and CDR2 YYDKDF (reference sequence). The trim removed 2 bases at V and 1 base at J, leaving 2 bases unmatched. Written as DNA, the CDR3 is TGTGCCACCAGCAGACCAGCGGGGGGCACAGATACGCAGTATTTT. This codes for CATSRPAGGTDTQYF.

The chain joins TRBV10-3 to TRBJ1-2; D gene unclear. The CDR3 runs 12 residues. V gave up 0 bases and J gave up 8 bases, with 7 bases separating them. CDR1 is ENHRY and CDR2 is SYGVKD in the germline V gene. The CDR3, as DNA: TGTGCCATCAGTGAGTCCGCGGGAGGCTACACCTTC. It encodes CAISESAGGYTF.

The V and J genes are TRBV11-2 and TRBJ1-1; perhaps TRBD1 as D (5 bases). Germline assignment: CDR1 SGHAT and CDR2 FQNNGV. The CDR3 length is 15 residues. The V end lost 3 bases, the J end lost 3 bases, and 14 bases lay between the germline ends. CDR3 nucleotides: TGTGCCAGCAGCTTGGGGCGGGGGAAGGACACTGAAGCTTTCTTT. Translating it yields CASSLGRGKDTEAFF.

The V and J genes are TRBV6-1 and TRBJ1-5; 9 nucleotides line up with TRBD1. Germline V gene lookup returns CDR1 MNHNS and CDR2 SASEGT. The CDR3 spans 16 residues. J lost 4 bases, V lost 2 bases, and 6 bases had no gene match. This CDR3 reads CASSENWTGANQPQHF. CDR3 bases: TGTGCCAGCAGTGAAAACTGGACAGGGGCTAATCAGCCCCAGCATTTT.

This clone was recorded once. The chain recombines TRBV18 with TRBJ1-4; 7 bases map to TRBD1. This CDR3 region has 13 residues. The trim removed 6 bases at V and 7 bases at J, leaving 5 bases unmatched. Germline values: CDR1 KGHSH, CDR2 LQKENI. This CDR3 reads CASSRQGSEKLFF. The CDR3 DNA reads TGTGCCAGCTCGAGACAGGGATCTGAAAAACTGTTTTTT.

The chain carries TRBV27 and TRBJ2-1, with 10 bases matching TRBD2. The V segment lost 3 bases and the J segment 0 bases; nucleotides outside the gene matches: 5. This CDR3 region has 17 residues. Per germline, CDR1 MNHEY and CDR2 SMNVEV (reference sequence). The CDR3 reads CASSLTSGWGSYNEQFF. The CDR3 DNA is TGTGCCAGCAGTTTGACTAGCGGGTGGGGCTCCTACAATGAGCAGTTCTTC.

This clone occurred once. The V gene is TRBV4-1, the J gene TRBJ1-4; 7 bases match TRBD1. The length of the CDR3 is 16 residues. Germline loops: CDR1 MGHRA, CDR2 YSYEKL. After removal of 3 bases from V and 6 bases from J, the junction contained 10 bases not matched to a gene. CDR3 amino acids: CASSHPDRVWDEKLFF. CDR3 DNA: TGCGCCAGCAGCCATCCCGACAGGGTATGGGATGAAAAACTGTTTTTT.